The clone carrying this T cell receptor beta chain was seen more than once but under ten times. Its antigen is still unknown. Between the trimmed V and J ends, which lost 1 base and 4 bases, there was a span of 12 bases. The CDR3 covers 14 residues. The germline V gene has CDR1 DFQATT and CDR2 SNEGSKA (reference sequence). The data originate from a study of CD8 T cells in ankylosing spondylitis. As the method for making TCR beta libraries, quantitative 5'-RACE with molecular barcodes was used. TCRdb reanalysed the 5' RACE reads using MiXCR and keeps one entry per CDR3 protein. The sample includes hundreds of thousands of distinct CDR3 sequences, 17% of them seen just once. Findings of the study overall: Before this, some motif variants had been reported in reactive arthritis synovial fluid and blood. Researchers reportedly found disease-linked clones significantly enriched in matched ankylosing spondylitis synovial fluid. Characteristic, it appeared, of ankylosing spondylitis blood was a TCR beta motif of fewer than 10 highly homologous variants.

The source of this sequence is a male donor with ankylosing spondylitis. Sequencing was carried out using blood, either unsorted or a sorted T cell fraction (not recorded which). The chain carries TRBV20-1 and TRBJ2-3, with D uncertain. This chain's CDR3 is CSARAPVVADTQYF. In DNA, the CDR3 is TGCAGTGCTAGAGCGCCCGTAGTCGCAGATACGCAGTATTTT.